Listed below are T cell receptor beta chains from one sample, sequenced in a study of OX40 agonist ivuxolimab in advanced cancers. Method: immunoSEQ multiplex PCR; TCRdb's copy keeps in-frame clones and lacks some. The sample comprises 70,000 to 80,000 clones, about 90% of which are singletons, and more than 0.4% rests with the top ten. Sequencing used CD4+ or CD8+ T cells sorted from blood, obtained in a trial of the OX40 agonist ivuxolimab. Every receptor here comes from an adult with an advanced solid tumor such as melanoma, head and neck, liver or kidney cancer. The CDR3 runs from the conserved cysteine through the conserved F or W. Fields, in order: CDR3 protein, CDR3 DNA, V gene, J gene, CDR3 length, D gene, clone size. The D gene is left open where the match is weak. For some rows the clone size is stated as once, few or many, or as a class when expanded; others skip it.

CASSYGTGVYNEQFF	TGCGCCAGCAGCTACGGGACAGGGGTCTACAATGAGCAGTTCTTC	TRBV5-1	TRBJ2-1	15	TRBD1	-
CARRGGHHSYNEQFF	TGTGCCCGAAGGGGGGGCCACCACTCCTACAATGAGCAGTTCTTC	TRBV27	TRBJ2-1	15	-	once
CASSYGGFGYGYTF	TGTGCCAGCAGTTACGGGGGATTCGGCTATGGCTACACCTTC	TRBV6-5	TRBJ1-2	14	-	-
CASSRRQDPIYEQYF	TGTGCCAGCAGCCGAAGACAGGACCCAATCTACGAGCAGTACTTC	TRBV11-3	TRBJ2-7	15	-	once
CASSVGRQVTGELFF	TGTGCCAGCAGCGTAGGACGGCAGGTAACCGGGGAGCTGTTTTTT	TRBV9	TRBJ2-2	15	-	-
CASSLTLRNYGYTF	TGTGCCAGCAGCTTAACACTGAGAAACTATGGCTACACCTTC	TRBV11-2	TRBJ1-2	14	-	-
CASSLQGASNTEAFF	TGTGCCAGCAGCTTACAGGGGGCCTCAAACACTGAAGCTTTCTTT	TRBV11-2	TRBJ1-1	15	TRBD1	-
CASSNTGGSGETQYF	TGTGCCAGTAGTAACACAGGGGGCTCCGGGGAGACCCAGTACTTC	TRBV19	TRBJ2-5	15	TRBD1	-
CASSGGGGMNTEAFF	TGTGCCAGCTCAGGGGGCGGCGGGATGAACACTGAAGCTTTCTTT	TRBV18	TRBJ1-1	15	-	once
CAWSPSGMNTGELFF	TGTGCCTGGAGTCCCTCCGGGATGAACACCGGGGAGCTGTTTTTT	TRBV30	TRBJ2-2	15	-	-
CASSLTNQGAGEKLFF	TGTGCCAGCAGCTTGACAAACCAGGGGGCGGGTGAAAAACTGTTTTTT	TRBV7-9	TRBJ1-4	16	TRBD1	-
CAWSVGSNQPQHF	TGTGCCTGGAGTGTGGGGAGCAATCAGCCCCAGCATTTT	TRBV30	TRBJ1-5	13	-	-